This record looks at one T cell receptor (beta chain) sequence and its context. Antigen unknown. Primers for the PCR totalled 60 Vbeta and 13 Jbeta. TCRdb keeps only in-frame clones here, not all; method: immunoSEQ multiplex PCR. The data contain a few hundred thousand clones, just over 75% of them singletons. The data were obtained in a study of cytomegalovirus exposure and HLA in healthy donors. Whole-study findings and limits: Cytomegalovirus-associated status was assigned to fewer than 200 TCR beta chains. Within the data, a cluster of highly shared sequence variants was likely a sequencing artifact.

Losses at the gene ends were 3 bases for V and 4 bases for J; bases not matched to a gene: 6. CDR1 is SGHNT and CDR2 is YYREEE in the germline V gene (reference sequence). The CDR3 is made up of 15 amino acids. The chain couples TRBV5-4 to TRBJ2-2, with 7 bases matching TRBD1. The receptor was isolated from a woman aged 55-70 years in good health and CMV-seropositive. The sequenced material came from PBMCs. The CDR3 coding sequence is TGTGCCAGCAGCTCAGAGACAGGGCCCACCGGGGAGCTGTTTTTT. Translating it yields CASSSETGPTGELFF. The whole variable domain, remainder taken from reference TRBV5-4 and TRBJ2-2, is ETGVTQSPTHLIKTRGQQVTLRCSSQSGHNTVSWYQQALGQGPQFIFQYYREEENGRGNFPPRFSGLQFPNYSSELNVNALELDDSALYLCASSSETGPTGELFFGEGSRLTVL.